The entry below describes one T cell receptor beta chain. Its target is unknown. This sample was included in a study of cytomegalovirus exposure and HLA in healthy donors. For the study at large: Most donors, roughly 77% of a few hundred genotyped, fell in the Caucasian-associated ancestry cluster. General observations from the study: Common viral pathogens seemed to be connected with several of the most significant clusters, according to a later analysis. Serostatus for CMV was the only available immune exposure information.

The CDR3 is 14 residues long. Germline trimming cut 5 bases from V and 4 bases from J; bases unmatched to any gene: 4. Germline V gene sequence: CDR1 SNHLY, CDR2 FYNNEI. Amplification used 60 Vbeta primers and 13 Jbeta primers. Study processing details: The count from a later analysis was some 80 million unique TCR beta chains, some 10 million of them shared. Profiled with immunoSEQ multiplex PCR; TCRdb holds only in-frame clones, not every one. V, J and clone size reflect that table, while D and trimming were determined from the DNA. In all, the sample yields over 110,000 clones. The receptor's source is a male donor in good health and CMV-seronegative. The gene calls are TRBV2 and TRBJ1-4; TRBD1 agrees at 7 bases. Sequencing was done on a sample of PBMCs. CDR3 in DNA: TGTGCCAGCAGTTTCAGGGGGGTTAATGAAAAACTGTTTTTT. Translation gives CASSFRGVNEKLFF.